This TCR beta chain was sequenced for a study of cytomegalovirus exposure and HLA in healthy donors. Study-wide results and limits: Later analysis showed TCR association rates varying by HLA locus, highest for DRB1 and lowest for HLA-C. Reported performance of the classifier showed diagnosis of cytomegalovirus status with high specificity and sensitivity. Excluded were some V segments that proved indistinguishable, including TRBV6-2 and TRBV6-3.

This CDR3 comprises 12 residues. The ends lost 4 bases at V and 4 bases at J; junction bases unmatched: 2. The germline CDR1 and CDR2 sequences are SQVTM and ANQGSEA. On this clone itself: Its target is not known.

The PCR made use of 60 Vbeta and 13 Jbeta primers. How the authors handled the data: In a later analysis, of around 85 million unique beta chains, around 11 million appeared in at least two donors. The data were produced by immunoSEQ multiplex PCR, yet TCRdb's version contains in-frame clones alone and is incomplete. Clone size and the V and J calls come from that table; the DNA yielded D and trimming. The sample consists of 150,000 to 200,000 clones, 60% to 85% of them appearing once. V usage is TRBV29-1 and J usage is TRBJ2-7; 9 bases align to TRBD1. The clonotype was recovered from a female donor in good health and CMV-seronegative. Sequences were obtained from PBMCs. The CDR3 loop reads CSVVTGGYEQYF. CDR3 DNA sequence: TGCAGCGTTGTGACAGGGGGATACGAGCAGTACTTC.